This T cell receptor beta chain was profiled in a study of control samples from healthy donors and cancer patients. Clones were read by immunoSEQ multiplex PCR, and TCRdb kept only the in-frame ones, dropping some. The top ten clones hold around 2% of a sample with about 130,000 clones, more than 85% of them seen once. CDR1 is KGHSH and CDR2 is LQKENI in the germline V gene. The CDR3 runs 15 residues. V lost 1 base and J lost 7, with 13 bases in between. This clone was detected only once. The chain carries TRBV18 and TRBJ2-2, with D unresolved. The specimen was blood. The sequence derives from a young man in good health. CDR3 in amino acids: CASSPQSQSSGELFF. CDR3 sequence (DNA): TGTGCCAGCTCACCACAGAGCCAAAGTAGCGGGGAGCTGTTTTTT.